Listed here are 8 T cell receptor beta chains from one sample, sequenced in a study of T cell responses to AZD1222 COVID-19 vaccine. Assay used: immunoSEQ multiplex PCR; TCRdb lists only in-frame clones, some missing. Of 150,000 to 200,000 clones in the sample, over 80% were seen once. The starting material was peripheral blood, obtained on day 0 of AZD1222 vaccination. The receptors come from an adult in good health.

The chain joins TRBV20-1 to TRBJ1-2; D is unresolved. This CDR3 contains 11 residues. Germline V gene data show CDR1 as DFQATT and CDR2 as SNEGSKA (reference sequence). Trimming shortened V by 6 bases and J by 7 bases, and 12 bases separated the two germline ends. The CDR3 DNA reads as TGCAGTGCCACCCCAGAGGGTGGCTACACCTTC. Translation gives CSATPEGGYTF.

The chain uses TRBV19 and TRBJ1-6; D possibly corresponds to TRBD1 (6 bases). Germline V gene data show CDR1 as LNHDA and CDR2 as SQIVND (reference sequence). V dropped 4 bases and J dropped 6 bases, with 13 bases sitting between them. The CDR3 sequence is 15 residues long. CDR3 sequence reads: CASSTGQTVNSPLHF. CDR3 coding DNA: TGTGCCAGTAGTACAGGACAGACGGTTAATTCACCCCTCCACTTT.

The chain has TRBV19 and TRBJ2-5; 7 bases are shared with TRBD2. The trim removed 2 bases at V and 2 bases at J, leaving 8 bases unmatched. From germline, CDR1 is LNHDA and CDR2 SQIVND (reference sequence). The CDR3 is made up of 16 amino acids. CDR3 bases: TGTGCCAGTAGTATATCGGGGACTACTTTACAAGAGACCCAGTACTTC. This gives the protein CASSISGTTLQETQYF.

The CDR3 here is CASSSGGGRASPLHF. CDR3 nucleotides: TGTGCCAGCAGCTCAGGGGGGGGTAGGGCGTCACCCCTCCACTTT. The chain has TRBV4-2 and TRBJ1-6; TRBD1 agrees at 7 bases. CDR1 is LGHNA and CDR2 is YNFKEQ in the germline V gene. The V gene end was trimmed by 5 bases and the J gene end by 10 bases; junction bases not matched to a gene: 11. This CDR3 has 15 amino acids.

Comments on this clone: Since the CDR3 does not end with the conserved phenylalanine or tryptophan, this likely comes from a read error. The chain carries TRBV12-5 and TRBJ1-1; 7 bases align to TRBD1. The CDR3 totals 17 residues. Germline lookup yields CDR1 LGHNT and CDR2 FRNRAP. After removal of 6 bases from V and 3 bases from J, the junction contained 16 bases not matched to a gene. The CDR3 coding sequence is TGTGCTAGTGGCCGCGCGCCCACAGGGGAGTTTTACACTGAAGCTTTCCTT. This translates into CASGRAPTGEFYTEAFL.

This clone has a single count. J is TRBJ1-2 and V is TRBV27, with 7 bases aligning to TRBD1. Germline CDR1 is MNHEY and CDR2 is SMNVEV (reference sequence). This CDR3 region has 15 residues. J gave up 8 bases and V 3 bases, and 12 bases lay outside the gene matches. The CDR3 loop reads CASSFKGRGLLGYTF. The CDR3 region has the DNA TGTGCCAGCAGTTTTAAGGGCAGGGGGTTATTGGGCTACACCTTC.

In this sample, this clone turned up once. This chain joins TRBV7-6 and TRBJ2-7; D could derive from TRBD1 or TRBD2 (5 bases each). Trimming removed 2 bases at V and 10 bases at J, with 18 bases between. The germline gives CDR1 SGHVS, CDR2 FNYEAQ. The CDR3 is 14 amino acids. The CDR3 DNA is TGTGCCAGCAGCTTATCGGGGCCACCCGTCTTCCAGTACTTC. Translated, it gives CASSLSGPPVFQYF.

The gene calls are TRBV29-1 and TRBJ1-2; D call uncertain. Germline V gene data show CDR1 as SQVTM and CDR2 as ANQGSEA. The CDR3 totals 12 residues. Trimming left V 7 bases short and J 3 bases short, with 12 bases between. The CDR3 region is CSAVLRDYGYTF. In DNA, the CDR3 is TGCAGCGCGGTATTAAGGGACTATGGCTACACCTTC.